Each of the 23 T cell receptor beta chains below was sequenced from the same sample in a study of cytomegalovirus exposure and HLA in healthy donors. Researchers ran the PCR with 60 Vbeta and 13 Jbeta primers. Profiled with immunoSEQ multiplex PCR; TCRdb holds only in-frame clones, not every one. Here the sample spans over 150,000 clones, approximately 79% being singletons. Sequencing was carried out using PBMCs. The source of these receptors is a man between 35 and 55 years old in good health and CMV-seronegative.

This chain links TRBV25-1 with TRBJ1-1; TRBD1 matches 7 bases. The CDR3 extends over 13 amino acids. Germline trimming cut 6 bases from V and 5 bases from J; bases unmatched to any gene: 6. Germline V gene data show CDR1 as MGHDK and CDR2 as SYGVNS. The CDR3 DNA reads TGTGCCAGCAGAAGACAGGGCGAAACTGAAGCTTTCTTT. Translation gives CASRRQGETEAFF.

The CDR3 nucleotides are TGTGCCAGCAGTGTCGGCAGGGGATCCCAAGAGACCCAGTACTTC. The encoded protein is CASSVGRGSQETQYF. The V and J genes are TRBV6-1 and TRBJ2-5; possibly TRBD1 for D (6 bases). The CDR3 has 15 residues. Germline loops: CDR1 MNHNS, CDR2 SASEGT. The V gene lost 4 bases and the J gene lost 1 base, with 13 bases spanning the gap.

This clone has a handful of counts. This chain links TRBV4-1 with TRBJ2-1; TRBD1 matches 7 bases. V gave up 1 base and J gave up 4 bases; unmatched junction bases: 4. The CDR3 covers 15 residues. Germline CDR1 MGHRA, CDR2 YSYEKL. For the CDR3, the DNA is TGCGCCAGCAGCCAAGCCGGGACAGTTTACAATGAGCAGTTCTTC. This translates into CASSQAGTVYNEQFF.

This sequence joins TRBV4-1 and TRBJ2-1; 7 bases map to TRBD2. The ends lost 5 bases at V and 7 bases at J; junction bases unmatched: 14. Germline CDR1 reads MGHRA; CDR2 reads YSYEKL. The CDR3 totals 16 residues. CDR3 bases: TGCGCCAGCAGCTCGAGCGGGAATGCCTTGTGGAATGAGCAGTTCTTC. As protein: CASSSSGNALWNEQFF.

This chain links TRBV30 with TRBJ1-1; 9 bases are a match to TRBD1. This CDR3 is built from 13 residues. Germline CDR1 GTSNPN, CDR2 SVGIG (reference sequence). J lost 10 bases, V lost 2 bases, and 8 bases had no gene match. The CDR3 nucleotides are TGTGCCTGGAGTCCATCACAGGGGGCAGTAGCTTTCTTT. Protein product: CAWSPSQGAVAFF.

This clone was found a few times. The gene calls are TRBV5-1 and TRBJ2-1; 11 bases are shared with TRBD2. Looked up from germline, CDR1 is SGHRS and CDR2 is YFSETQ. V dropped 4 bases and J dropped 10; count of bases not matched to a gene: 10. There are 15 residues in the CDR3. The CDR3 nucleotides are TGCGCCAGCAGCCTGACTAGCGGGGAATTGGGGGAGCAGTTCTTC. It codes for CASSLTSGELGEQFF.

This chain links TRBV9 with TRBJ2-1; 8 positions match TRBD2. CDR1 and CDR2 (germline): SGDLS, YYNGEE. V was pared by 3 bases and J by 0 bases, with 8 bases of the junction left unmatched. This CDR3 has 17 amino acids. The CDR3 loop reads CASSAPERGSSYNEQFF. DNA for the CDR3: TGTGCCAGCAGCGCGCCGGAGCGGGGGAGCTCCTACAATGAGCAGTTCTTC.

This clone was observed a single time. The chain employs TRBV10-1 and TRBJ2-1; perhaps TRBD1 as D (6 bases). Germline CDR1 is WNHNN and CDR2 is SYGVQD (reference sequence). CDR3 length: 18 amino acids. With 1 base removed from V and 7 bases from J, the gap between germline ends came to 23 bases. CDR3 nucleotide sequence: TGCGCCAGCAGTGAGTTAGGTGGGCGGCAGGGGAAGAATAATGAGCAGTTCTTC. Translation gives CASSELGGRQGKNNEQFF.

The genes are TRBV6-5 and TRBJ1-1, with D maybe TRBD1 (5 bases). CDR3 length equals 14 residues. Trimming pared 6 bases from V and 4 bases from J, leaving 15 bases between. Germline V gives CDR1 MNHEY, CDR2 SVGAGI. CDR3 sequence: CASSHPGGSTEAFF. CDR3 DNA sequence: TGTGCCAGCAGCCACCCCGGGGGGAGCACTGAAGCTTTCTTT.

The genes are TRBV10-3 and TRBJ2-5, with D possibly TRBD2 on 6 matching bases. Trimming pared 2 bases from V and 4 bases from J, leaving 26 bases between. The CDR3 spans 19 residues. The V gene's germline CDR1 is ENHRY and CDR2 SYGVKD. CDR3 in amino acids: CAISETRTPMGLGGETQYF. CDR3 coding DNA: TGTGCCATCAGTGAGACTCGGACGCCAATGGGGTTGGGAGGAGAGACCCAGTACTTC.

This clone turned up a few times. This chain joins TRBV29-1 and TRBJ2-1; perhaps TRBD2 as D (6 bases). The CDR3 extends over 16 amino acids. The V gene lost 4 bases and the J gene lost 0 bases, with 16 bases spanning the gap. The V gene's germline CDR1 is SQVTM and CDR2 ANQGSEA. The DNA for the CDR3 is TGCAGCGTTGTATTAGCGGCCAAGAGCTCCTACAATGAGCAGTTCTTC. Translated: CSVVLAAKSSYNEQFF.

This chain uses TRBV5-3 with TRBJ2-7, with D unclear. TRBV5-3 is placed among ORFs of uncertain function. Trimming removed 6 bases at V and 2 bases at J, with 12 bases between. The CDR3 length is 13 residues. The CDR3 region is CARIMGPTYEQYF. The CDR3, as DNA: TGTGCCAGAATAATGGGCCCGACCTACGAGCAGTACTTC.

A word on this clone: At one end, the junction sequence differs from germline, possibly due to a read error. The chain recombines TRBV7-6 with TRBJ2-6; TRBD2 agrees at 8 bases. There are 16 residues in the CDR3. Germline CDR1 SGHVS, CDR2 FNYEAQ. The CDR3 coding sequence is TGTGCCAGCAGCTTAACGGGAGGGTCTGGGGCCAACGGCCTGACTTTC. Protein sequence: CASSLTGGSGANGLTF. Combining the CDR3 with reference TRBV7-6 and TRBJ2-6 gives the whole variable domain GAGVSQSPRYKVTKRGQDVALRCDPISGHVSLYWYRQALGQGPEFLTYFNYEAQQDKSGLPNDRFSAERPEGSISTLTIQRTEQRDSAMYRCASSLTGGSGANGLTFGAGSRLTVL.

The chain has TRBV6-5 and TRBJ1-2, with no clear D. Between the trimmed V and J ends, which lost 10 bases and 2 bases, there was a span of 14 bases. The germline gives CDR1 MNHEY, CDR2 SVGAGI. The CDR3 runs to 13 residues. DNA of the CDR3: TGTGCCACCAGCCAGACTTACAACTATGGCTACACCTTC. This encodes CATSQTYNYGYTF.

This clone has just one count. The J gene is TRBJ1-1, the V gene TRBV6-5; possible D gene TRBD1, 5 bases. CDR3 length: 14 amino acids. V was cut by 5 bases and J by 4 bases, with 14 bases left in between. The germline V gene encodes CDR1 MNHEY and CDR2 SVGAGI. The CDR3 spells CASSERWGLTEAFF. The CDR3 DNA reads TGTGCCAGCAGTGAACGGTGGGGCCTCACTGAAGCTTTCTTT.

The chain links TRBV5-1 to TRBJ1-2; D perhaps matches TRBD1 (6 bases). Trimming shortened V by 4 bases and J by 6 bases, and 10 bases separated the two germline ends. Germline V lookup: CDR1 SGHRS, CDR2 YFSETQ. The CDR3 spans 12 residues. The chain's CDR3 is CASSQQGHGYTF. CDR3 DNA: TGCGCCAGCAGCCAACAGGGCCATGGCTACACCTTC.

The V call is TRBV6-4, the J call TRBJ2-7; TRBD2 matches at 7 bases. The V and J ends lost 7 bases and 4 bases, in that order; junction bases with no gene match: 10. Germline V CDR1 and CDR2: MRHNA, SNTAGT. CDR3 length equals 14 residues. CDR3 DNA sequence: TGTGCCAGCACCACCGCCGGGGGGTTGTACGAGCAGTACTTC. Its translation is CASTTAGGLYEQYF.

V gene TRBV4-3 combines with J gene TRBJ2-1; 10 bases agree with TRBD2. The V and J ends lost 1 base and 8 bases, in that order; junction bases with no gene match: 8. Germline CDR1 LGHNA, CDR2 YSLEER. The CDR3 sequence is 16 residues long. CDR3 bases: TGCGCCAGCAGCCAAGGGGCTAGCGGGAGTGGGTATGAGCAGTTCTTC. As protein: CASSQGASGSGYEQFF.

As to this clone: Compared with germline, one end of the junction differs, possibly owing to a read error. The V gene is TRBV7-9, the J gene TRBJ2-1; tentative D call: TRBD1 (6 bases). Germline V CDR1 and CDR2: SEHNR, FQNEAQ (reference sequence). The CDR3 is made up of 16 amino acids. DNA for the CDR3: TGTTCCAGCAGCTTAGCCGCCGGGACACTTTACAATGAGCAGTTCTTC. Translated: CSSSLAAGTLYNEQFF.

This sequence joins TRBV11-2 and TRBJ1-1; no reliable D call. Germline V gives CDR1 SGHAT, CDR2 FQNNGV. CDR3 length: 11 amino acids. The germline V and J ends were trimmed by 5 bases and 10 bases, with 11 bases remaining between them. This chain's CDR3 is CASSGGVGAFF. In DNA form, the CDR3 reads TGTGCCAGCAGCGGCGGGGTTGGAGCTTTCTTT.

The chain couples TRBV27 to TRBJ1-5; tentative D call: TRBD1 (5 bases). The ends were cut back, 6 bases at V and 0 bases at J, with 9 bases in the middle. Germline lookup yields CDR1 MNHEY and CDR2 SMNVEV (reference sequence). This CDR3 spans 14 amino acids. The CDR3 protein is CASREGYSNQPQHF. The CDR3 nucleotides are TGTGCCAGCAGGGAGGGGTATAGCAATCAGCCCCAGCATTTT.

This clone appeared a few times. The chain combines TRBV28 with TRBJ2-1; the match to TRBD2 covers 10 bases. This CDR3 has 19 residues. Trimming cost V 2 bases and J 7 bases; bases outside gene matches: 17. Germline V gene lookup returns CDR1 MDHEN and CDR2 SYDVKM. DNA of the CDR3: TGTGCCAGCAGTTTAACTAGCGGGACTAGAATTATGGCGAATAATGAGCAGTTCTTC. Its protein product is CASSLTSGTRIMANNEQFF.

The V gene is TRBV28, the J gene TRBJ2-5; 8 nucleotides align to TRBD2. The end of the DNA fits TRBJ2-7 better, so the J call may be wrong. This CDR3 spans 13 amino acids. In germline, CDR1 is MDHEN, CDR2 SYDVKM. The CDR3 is CASRSGTAYEQYF. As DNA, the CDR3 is TGTGCCAGCCGTAGCGGGACGGCCTACGAGCAGTACTTC.